One and the same sample provided the 13 T cell receptor beta chains below, sequenced in a study of T cell responses to AZD1222 COVID-19 vaccine. Method: immunoSEQ multiplex PCR; TCRdb's copy keeps in-frame clones and lacks some. The sample lists just under 150,000 clones, about 86% occurring once. The sequencing used peripheral blood, collected 28 days after the second AZD1222 dose. These receptors all stem from an adult who received the AZD1222 COVID-19 vaccine.

V gene TRBV15 combines with J gene TRBJ1-5; D uncertain. There are 13 residues in the CDR3. Between the trimmed V and J ends, which lost 4 bases and 1 base, there was a span of 5 bases. Germline V gives CDR1 LNHNV, CDR2 YYDKDF (reference sequence). CDR3 in DNA: TGTGCCACCAGCACCGTGAGCAATCAGCCCCAGCATTTT. It translates to CATSTVSNQPQHF.

This clone was observed a few times. The chain has TRBV9 and TRBJ1-1; D uncertain. CDR1 and CDR2 from the germline V gene are SGDLS and YYNGEE. Deletions cut 0 bases from V and 5 bases from J, with 8 bases between. The CDR3 is made up of 13 amino acids. The CDR3 protein is CASSVATVTEAFF. In nucleotides, the CDR3 is TGTGCCAGCAGCGTAGCTACAGTTACTGAAGCTTTCTTT.

This clone was observed a handful of times. The rearrangement joins TRBV3-1 (or the pseudogene TRBV3-2) to TRBJ1-5; D is unresolved. V was clipped by 1 base and J by 6 bases, with 13 bases between them. The CDR3 covers 15 residues. Germline V gives CDR1 LGHDT, CDR2 YNNKEL (reference sequence). In DNA, the CDR3 is TGTGCCAGCAGCCAAGCCGGGGTAGAAAGTCAGCCCCAGCATTTT. It encodes CASSQAGVESQPQHF.

V usage is TRBV5-1 and J usage is TRBJ2-5, with 10 bases lining up with TRBD2. This CDR3 has 14 residues. J gave up 1 base and V 6 bases, and 3 bases lay outside the gene matches. The germline V gene encodes CDR1 SGHRS and CDR2 YFSETQ. The chain's CDR3 is CASNSGGPQETQYF. The CDR3, as DNA: TGCGCCAGCAATAGCGGGGGGCCCCAAGAGACCCAGTACTTC.

This clone was recorded only once. This chain connects TRBV7-2 to TRBJ2-5; D is possibly TRBD1 or TRBD2 (6 bases each). V was clipped by 1 base and J by 5 bases, with 11 bases between them. Germline values: CDR1 SGHTA, CDR2 FQGNSA. The CDR3 length is 14 residues. CDR3 DNA sequence: TGTGCCAGCAGCTTAGGGGGGGCCGGGGAGACCCAGTACTTC. It codes for CASSLGGAGETQYF.

The chain recombines TRBV15 with TRBJ2-7; TRBD1 matches at 10 bases. In germline, CDR1 is LNHNV, CDR2 YYDKDF (reference sequence). The CDR3 totals 13 residues. The V segment lost 8 bases and the J segment 1 base; nucleotides outside the gene matches: 2. The CDR3 is CATRTGGSYEQYF. Here the CDR3 DNA reads TGTGCCACCCGGACAGGGGGTTCCTACGAGCAGTACTTC.

The gene calls are TRBV29-1 and TRBJ1-1, with D uncertain. This CDR3 region has 14 residues. V was pared by 4 bases and J by 5 bases, with 17 bases between. Germline loops: CDR1 SQVTM, CDR2 ANQGSEA. CDR3 amino acids: CSVGVKEGSTEAFF. CDR3 DNA: TGCAGCGTTGGGGTGAAAGAGGGATCTACTGAAGCTTTCTTT. The full variable domain, completed using reference TRBV29-1 and TRBJ1-1, is SAVISQKPSRDICQRGTSLTIQCQVDSQVTMMFWYRQQPGQSLTLIATANQGSEATYESGFVIDKFPISRPNLTFSTLTVSNMSPEDSSIYLCSVGVKEGSTEAFFGQGTRLTVV.

V usage is TRBV18 and J usage is TRBJ2-1; 11 bases align to TRBD2. Germline V gene lookup returns CDR1 KGHSH and CDR2 LQKENI. V trimming: 0 bases; J trimming: 10 bases; junction bases outside the gene matches: 11. This CDR3 is built from 17 residues. The CDR3 reads CASSPPSFSGGAGEQFF. CDR3 nucleotides: TGTGCCAGCTCACCACCTTCTTTTAGCGGGGGGGCCGGAGAGCAGTTCTTC.

This chain links TRBV9 with TRBJ2-7; D gene ambiguous. The germline V gene encodes CDR1 SGDLS and CDR2 YYNGEE. Trimming took off 4 bases at V and 0 bases at J, with 14 bases between the two ends. This CDR3 region has 15 residues. CDR3 region: CASSPGWSSSYEQYF. CDR3 coding DNA: TGTGCCAGCAGCCCAGGCTGGTCGAGCTCCTACGAGCAGTACTTC.

V usage is TRBV11-2 and J usage is TRBJ2-1, with D perhaps being TRBD1 or TRBD2 (6 bases each). This CDR3 is built from 17 residues. V lost 6 bases, J lost 9 bases, and 27 bases lay in between. Germline loops: CDR1 SGHAT, CDR2 FQNNGV. The DNA of the CDR3 is TGTGCCAGCAGATCTATCCTACAGGGAGGTCACGCAGGTGAGCAGTTCTTC. As protein: CASRSILQGGHAGEQFF.

CDR3 sequence (DNA): TGTGCCAGCAGCCAAGTCAGGGGGTCCGCAGATACGCAGTATTTT. It translates to CASSQVRGSADTQYF. This rearrangement joins TRBV4-2 to TRBJ2-3; 7 bases agree with TRBD1. This CDR3 has 15 amino acids. V lost 1 base and J lost 4; bases outside the gene matches: 5. Germline V gene sequence: CDR1 LGHNA, CDR2 YNFKEQ.

This clone was recorded once. This chain connects TRBV4-2 to TRBJ1-1; 9 bases agree with TRBD1. The CDR3 is 14 residues long. Germline CDR1 LGHNA, CDR2 YNFKEQ. V dropped 4 bases and J dropped 1; count of bases not matched to a gene: 1. The CDR3 DNA reads as TGTGCCAGCAGCCCGGGACAGGGGAACACTGAAGCTTTCTTT. It specifies CASSPGQGNTEAFF.

The chain uses TRBV9 and TRBJ1-3; D gene uncertain. The CDR3 covers 17 residues. CDR1 SGDLS and CDR2 YYNGEE come from the germline V gene. Deletions cut 4 bases from V and 4 bases from J, with 21 bases between. Here the CDR3 DNA reads TGTGCCAGCAGCTTACTAGACCAGGTTCCCTCCGGAAACACCATATATTTT. Its translation: CASSLLDQVPSGNTIYF.